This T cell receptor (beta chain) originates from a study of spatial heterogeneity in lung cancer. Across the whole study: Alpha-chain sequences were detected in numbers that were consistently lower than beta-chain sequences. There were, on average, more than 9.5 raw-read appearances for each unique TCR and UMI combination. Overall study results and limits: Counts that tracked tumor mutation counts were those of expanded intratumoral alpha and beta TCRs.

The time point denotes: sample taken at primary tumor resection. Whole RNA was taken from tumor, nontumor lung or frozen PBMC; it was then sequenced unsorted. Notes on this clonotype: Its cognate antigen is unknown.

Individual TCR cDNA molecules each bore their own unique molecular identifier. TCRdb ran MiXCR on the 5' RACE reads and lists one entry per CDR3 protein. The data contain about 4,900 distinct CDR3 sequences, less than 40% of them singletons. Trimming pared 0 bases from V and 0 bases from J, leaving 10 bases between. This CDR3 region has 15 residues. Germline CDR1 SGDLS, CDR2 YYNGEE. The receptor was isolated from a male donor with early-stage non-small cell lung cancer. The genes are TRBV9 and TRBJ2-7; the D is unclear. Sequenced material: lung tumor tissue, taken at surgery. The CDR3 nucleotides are TGTGCCAGCAGCGTAGGTGGGTATAGCTCCTACGAGCAGTACTTC. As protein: CASSVGGYSSYEQYF.